This T cell receptor (beta chain) was captured by sequencing in a study of blood T cell repertoires in COVID-19 (dated by TCRdb to the early 2020s). About the investigation overall: Samples covering the acute and convalescent phases of COVID-19 were provided by collaborators in the United States, Italy and Spain. The samples were drawn from the first 160 participants of the ongoing ImmuneRACE study and from about 1,200 subjects provided by 6 global collaborators. Subjects who had been exposed to COVID-19, were actively infected with it, or had recovered from it provided the deeply sampled blood TCRbeta repertoires that made up the dataset. The material from the prospective study consisted of cDNA or gDNA derived from T cells, B-cell-depleted T cells, or PBMCs. Where HLA class I and class II types were available, the types were taken from metadata supplied by the sample provider, not from assay-based typing. The repertoires were made available in a free public database intended to serve as a resource for research on the immune response to SARS-CoV-2. Nearly every sample came with metadata listing a de-identified subject ID, COVID-19 status, age in years and sex.

Whole blood was collected in K2EDTA tubes by collaborating institutions according to the institutions' own protocols. Collaborator samples were shipped for TCRbeta analysis as frozen whole blood, isolated PBMCs, or DNA extracted from either sample type. The study at large found these results: How much clinical and demographic metadata was included differed by source and by participant, and the metadata was provided uncurated.

TCRbeta CDR3 regions were amplified from genomic DNA using the immunoSEQ Assay, a bias-controlled multiplex PCR. The authors processed their data as follows. Nucleated cell counts per sample were estimated from amplification of reference gene primers within the assay. To quantify the absolute abundance of each unique TCRbeta CDR3 rearrangement, sequence reads were collapsed and filtered. For each sample, productive Simpson clonality was calculated as the square root of Simpson's diversity index over productive rearrangements. In its TCRdb copy, this immuneACCESS table keeps in-frame sequences only and misses some clones. Where compared with another copy, unresolved V genes explain less than half of these, and the others have no known cause. V and J calls and clone size come straight from that table; D and trimming were deduced from the DNA. For this sample the table gives roughly 70,000 clones, of which over 70% were detected only once. The ten biggest clones cover around 20% of the sample.

The cysteine opens and the valine closes a CDR3 of 16 amino acids. Left in the record is the CDR3 DNA by itself, 48 bases read in frame from the first base. Trimming accounts for 4 bases at V and 2 bases at J, while the number of junction bases matched to no gene is 9. According to the germline V gene, CDR1 reads KGHDR and CDR2 reads SFDVKD. For this clone: The antigen it recognizes is unknown. No per-base quality is available; no much larger clone lies one base away.

The sequence derives from a man in his sixties with acute or convalescent COVID-19. Specimen: peripheral blood. The chain links TRBV24-1 with TRBJ2-7, with 8 bases matching TRBD1. The nucleotide sequence reads TGTGCCACCAGTGAAATTACCGGGACAGGAGCCTACGAGCAGTACGTC. Its protein product is CATSEITGTGAYEQYV.